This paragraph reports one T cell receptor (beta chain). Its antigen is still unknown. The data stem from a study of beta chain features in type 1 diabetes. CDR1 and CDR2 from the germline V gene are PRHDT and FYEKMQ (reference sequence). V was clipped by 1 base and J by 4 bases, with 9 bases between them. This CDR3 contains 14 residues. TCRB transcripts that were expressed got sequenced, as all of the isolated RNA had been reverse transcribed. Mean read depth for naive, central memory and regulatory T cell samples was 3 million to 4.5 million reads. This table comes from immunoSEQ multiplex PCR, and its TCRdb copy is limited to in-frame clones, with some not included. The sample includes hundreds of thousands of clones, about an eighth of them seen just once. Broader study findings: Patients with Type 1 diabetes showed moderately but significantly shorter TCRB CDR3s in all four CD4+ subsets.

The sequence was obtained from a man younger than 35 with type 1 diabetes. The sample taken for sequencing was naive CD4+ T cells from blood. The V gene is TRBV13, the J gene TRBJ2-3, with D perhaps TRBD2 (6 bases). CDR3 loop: CASSLELAADTQYF. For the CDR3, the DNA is TGTGCCAGCAGCTTAGAACTAGCAGCAGATACGCAGTATTTT.